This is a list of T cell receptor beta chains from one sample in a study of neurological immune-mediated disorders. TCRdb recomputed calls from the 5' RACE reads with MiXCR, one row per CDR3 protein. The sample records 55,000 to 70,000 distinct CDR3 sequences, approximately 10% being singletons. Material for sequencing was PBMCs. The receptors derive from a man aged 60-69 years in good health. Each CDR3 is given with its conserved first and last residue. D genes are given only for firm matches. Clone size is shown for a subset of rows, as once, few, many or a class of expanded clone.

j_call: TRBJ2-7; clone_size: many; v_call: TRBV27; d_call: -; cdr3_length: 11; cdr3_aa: CASSEGAEQYF; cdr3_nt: TGTGCCAGCAGTGAGGGCGCCGAGCAGTACTTC
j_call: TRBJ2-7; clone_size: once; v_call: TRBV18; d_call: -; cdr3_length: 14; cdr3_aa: CASSPRPSSYEQYF; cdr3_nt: TGTGCCAGCTCACCTAGACCTAGCTCCTACGAGCAGTACTTC
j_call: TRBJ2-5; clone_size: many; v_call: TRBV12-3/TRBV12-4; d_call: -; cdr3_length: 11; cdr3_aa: CASSFGETQYF; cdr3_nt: TGTGCCAGCAGTTTTGGGGAGACCCAGTACTTC
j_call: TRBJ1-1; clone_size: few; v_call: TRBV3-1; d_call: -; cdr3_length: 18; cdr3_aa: CASSQDASRGIMGTEAFF; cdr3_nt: TGTGCCAGCAGCCAAGATGCGTCCAGGGGCATAATGGGGACTGAAGCTTTCTTT
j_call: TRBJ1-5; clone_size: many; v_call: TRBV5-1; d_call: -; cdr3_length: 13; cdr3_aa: CASSPQGNQPQHF; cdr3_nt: TGCGCCAGCAGCCCTCAGGGGAATCAGCCCCAGCATTTT
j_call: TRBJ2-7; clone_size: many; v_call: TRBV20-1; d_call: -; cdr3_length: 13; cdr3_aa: CSASLGFRSEQYF; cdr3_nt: TGCAGTGCTTCTCTGGGGTTTAGGAGCGAGCAGTACTTC
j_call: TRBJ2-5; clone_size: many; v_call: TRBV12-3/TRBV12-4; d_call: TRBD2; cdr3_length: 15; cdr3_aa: CASSFLGTSTETQYF; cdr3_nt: TGTGCCAGCAGTTTTTTGGGGACTAGCACCGAGACCCAGTACTTC
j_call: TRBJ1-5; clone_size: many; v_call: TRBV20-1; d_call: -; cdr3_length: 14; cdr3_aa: CSASKGQGNQPQHF; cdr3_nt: TGCAGTGCAAGCAAGGGGCAGGGCAATCAGCCCCAGCATTTT
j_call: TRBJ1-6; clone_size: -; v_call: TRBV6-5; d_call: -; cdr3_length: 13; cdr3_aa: CASSHAQGGPLQF; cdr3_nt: TGTGCCAGCAGCCATGCTCAAGGGGGACCCCTCCAATTT
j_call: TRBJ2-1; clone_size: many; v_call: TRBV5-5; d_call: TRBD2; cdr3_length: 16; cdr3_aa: CASSLGLAGAYSEQFF; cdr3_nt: TGTGCCAGCAGCTTGGGGCTAGCGGGGGCTTATAGTGAGCAGTTCTTC
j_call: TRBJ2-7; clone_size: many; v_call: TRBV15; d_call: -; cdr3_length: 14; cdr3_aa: CATSREPTDYEQYF; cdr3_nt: TGTGCCACCAGCAGAGAGCCTACAGACTACGAGCAGTACTTC
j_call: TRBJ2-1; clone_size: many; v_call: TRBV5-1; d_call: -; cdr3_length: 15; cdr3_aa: CASSLGPDSYNEQFF; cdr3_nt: TGCGCCAGCAGCTTGGGGCCCGACAGTTACAATGAGCAGTTCTTC
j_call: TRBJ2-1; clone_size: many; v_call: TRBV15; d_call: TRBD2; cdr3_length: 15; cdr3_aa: CATSRVGGGYNEQFF; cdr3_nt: TGTGCCACCAGCAGAGTAGGCGGGGGGTACAATGAGCAGTTCTTC
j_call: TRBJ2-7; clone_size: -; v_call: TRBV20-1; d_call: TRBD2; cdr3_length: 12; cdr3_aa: CSAKTSAYEQYF; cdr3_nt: TGCAGTGCTAAGACTAGCGCCTACGAGCAGTACTTC
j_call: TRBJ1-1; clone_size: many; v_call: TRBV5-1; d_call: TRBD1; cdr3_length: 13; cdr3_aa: CASSPGQGAEAFF; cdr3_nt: TGCGCCAGCAGCCCTGGACAGGGGGCTGAAGCTTTCTTT
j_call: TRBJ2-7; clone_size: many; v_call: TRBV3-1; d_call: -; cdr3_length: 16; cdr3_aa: CASSQARTHTHYEQYF; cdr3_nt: TGTGCCAGCAGCCAAGCCCGAACCCACACCCACTACGAGCAGTACTTC
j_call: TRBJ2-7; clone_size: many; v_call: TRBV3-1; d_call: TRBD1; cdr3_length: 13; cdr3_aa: CASSQGTAYEQYF; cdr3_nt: TGTGCCAGCAGTCAAGGGACAGCCTACGAGCAGTACTTC
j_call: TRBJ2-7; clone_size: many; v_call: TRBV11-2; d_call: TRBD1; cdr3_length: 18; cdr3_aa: CASSLSRDRATQTYEQYF; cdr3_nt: TGTGCCAGCAGCTTATCCCGGGACAGGGCTACCCAGACCTACGAGCAGTACTTC
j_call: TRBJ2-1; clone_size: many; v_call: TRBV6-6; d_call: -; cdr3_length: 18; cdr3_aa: CASSYTEGRSGSYNEQFF; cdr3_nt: TGTGCCAGCAGTTACACGGAGGGTCGTTCAGGCTCCTACAATGAGCAGTTCTTC
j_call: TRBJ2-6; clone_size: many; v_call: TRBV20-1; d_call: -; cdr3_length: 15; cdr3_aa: CSASRSGVGANVLTF; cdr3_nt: TGCAGTGCTAGTCGGTCTGGGGTTGGGGCCAACGTCCTGACTTTC
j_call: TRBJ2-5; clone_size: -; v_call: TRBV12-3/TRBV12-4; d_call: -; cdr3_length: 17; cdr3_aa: CASSSERGPAGQETQYF; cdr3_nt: TGTGCCAGCAGTTCCGAGAGGGGCCCCGCGGGTCAGGAGACCCAGTACTTC
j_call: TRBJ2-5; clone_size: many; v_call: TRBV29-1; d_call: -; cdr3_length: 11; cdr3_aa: CSVRTGETQYF; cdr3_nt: TGCAGCGTTCGGACGGGGGAGACCCAGTACTTC